Listed below are T cell receptor beta chains from one sample, sequenced in a study of spatial heterogeneity in lung cancer. TCRdb processed the 5' RACE reads anew with MiXCR; each CDR3 protein has one entry. The sample lists under 2,000 distinct CDR3 sequences; roughly 5% were seen once. The sample was normal lung tissue next to the tumor, taken at surgery. The receptors shown here come from a female donor with early-stage non-small cell lung cancer. CDR3s include the opening cysteine and the closing phenylalanine or tryptophan. Each record gives: CDR3 protein, CDR3 DNA, J gene, D gene, CDR3 length, V gene, clone size. D genes are given only for firm matches. Clone sizes are given selectively: once, few, many, or a class where the clone is expanded.

CAIKDRDTQPQHF TGTGCCATAAAGGACAGAGATACTCAGCCCCAGCATTTT TRBJ1-5 NA 13 TRBV10-3 medium-sized
CASSQFRSGTDTQYF TGTGCCAGCAGCCAGTTCAGGTCGGGCACAGATACGCAGTATTTT TRBJ2-3 NA 15 TRBV5-8 NA
CASSLRGGQRTDTQYF TGTGCCAGCAGCTTACGAGGTGGACAGAGGACAGATACGCAGTATTTT TRBJ2-3 NA 16 TRBV7-8 many
CASSLALGTEAFF TGTGCCAGCAGCTTAGCTCTTGGCACTGAAGCTTTCTTT TRBJ1-1 NA 13 TRBV7-6 large
CSPRSSSAKDGYTF TGCAGTCCCCGATCAAGCTCGGCAAAAGACGGCTACACCTTC TRBJ1-2 NA 14 TRBV20-1 medium-sized
CASSLRAGQNTGELFF TGTGCCAGCAGCTTAAGAGCAGGTCAGAACACCGGGGAGCTGTTTTTT TRBJ2-2 NA 16 TRBV7-2 NA
CASSIEGLWGYTF TGTGCCAGTAGTATAGAGGGTCTTTGGGGCTACACCTTC TRBJ1-2 NA 13 TRBV19 many
CSAPGTGNTEAFF TGCAGTGCTCCCGGGACAGGGAACACTGAAGCTTTCTTT TRBJ1-1 TRBD1 13 TRBV20-1 many
CASSLMGNLRTDTQYF TGTGCCAGCAGCTTAATGGGTAATTTAAGGACAGATACGCAGTATTTT TRBJ2-3 NA 16 TRBV7-3 medium-sized
CASSLGTGGYEQYF TGTGCCAGCTCACTCGGGACAGGGGGCTACGAGCAGTACTTC TRBJ2-7 NA 14 TRBV21-1 medium-sized
CASRLRQGYEQYF TGTGCAAGTCGCCTAAGACAGGGCTACGAGCAGTACTTC TRBJ2-7 NA 13 TRBV12-2 medium-sized
CASSLPGELFF TGTGCCAGCAGTCTCCCCGGGGAGCTGTTTTTT TRBJ2-2 NA 11 TRBV2 medium-sized
CASSLAGTANQPQHF TGTGCCAGCAGCTTAGCTGGGACAGCCAATCAGCCCCAGCATTTT TRBJ1-5 TRBD1 15 TRBV7-2 medium-sized
CASSLGMSPGADTQYF TGTGCCAGTAGTCTGGGGATGTCTCCCGGAGCAGATACGCAGTATTTT TRBJ2-3 NA 16 TRBV19 many